A selection of T cell receptor beta chains follows, all from one sample in a study of control samples from healthy donors and cancer patients. Some clones are missing from TCRdb's copy, which holds only in-frame ones; the method was immunoSEQ multiplex PCR. The sample consists of 150,000 to 200,000 clones, 70% to 90% of them appearing once. The source material was blood. The receptors originated from a man aged 18-30 years in good health. CDR3s include the opening cysteine and the closing phenylalanine or tryptophan. D genes are given only for firm matches. Where a row states a size, it is once, few, many or the class of an expanded clone; other rows omit it.

TRBV27,TRBJ1-4,.,.,TGTGCCAGCAGTTTTGTAGGGGAGGAAAAACTGTTTTTT,CASSFVGEEKLFF
TRBV3-1/TRBV3-2,TRBJ2-7,.,TRBD1,TGTGCCAGCAGCCAACCTCCGGGACAGGGCTCCTACGAGCAGTACTTC,CASSQPPGQGSYEQYF
TRBV6-5,TRBJ1-1,.,.,TGTGCCAGCAGCGCCAGCTGGGGCACTGAAGCTTTCTTT,CASSASWGTEAFF
TRBV6-2/TRBV6-3,TRBJ2-4,.,.,TGTGCCAGCAGTTTAGAAGGGACGGAGAGGTCGGGATGGGGAGCCAAAAACATTCAGTACTTC,CASSLEGTERSGWGAKNIQYF
TRBV28,TRBJ2-1,.,.,TGTGCCAGCAGTCCCGACTTGAGCTCCTACAATGAGCAGTTCTTC,CASSPDLSSYNEQFF
TRBV6-6,TRBJ1-4,many,TRBD1,TGTGCCAGCAGTTACCCAGCGGGACAGAATGAAAAACTGTTTTTT,CASSYPAGQNEKLFF
TRBV4-2,TRBJ2-3,.,TRBD2,TGTGCCAGCAGTCAAACTAGCGGGGGTGCGAATACGCAGTATTTT,CASSQTSGGANTQYF
TRBV11-1,TRBJ2-7,.,TRBD1,TGTGCCAGCAGCCTCGACAGGGGGGGATCCTACGAGCAGTACTTC,CASSLDRGGSYEQYF
TRBV5-4,TRBJ1-3,.,.,TGTGCCAGCAGCTGGGGGGGCTGGGGAAGAGGAAACACCATATATTTT,CASSWGGWGRGNTIYF
TRBV7-3,TRBJ2-1,.,.,TGTGCCAGCAGCCCCAGCAGAGGGCCAACCTACAATGAGCAGTTCTTC,CASSPSRGPTYNEQFF
TRBV5-8,TRBJ1-2,.,.,TGTGCCAGCAGCCCGCCGGGACACGCTAACTATGGCTACACCTTC,CASSPPGHANYGYTF
TRBV5-1,TRBJ2-7,.,TRBD2,TGCGCCAGCAGCTTGGACCTAGGGACTAGCGGGCGCACTTCCTCCTACGAGCAGTACTTC,CASSLDLGTSGRTSSYEQYF
TRBV6-2/TRBV6-3,TRBJ2-2,.,TRBD2,TGTGCCAGCAGACCTTTCGGGGGGACGAACACCGGGGAGCTGTTTTTT,CASRPFGGTNTGELFF
TRBV19,TRBJ2-1,.,.,TGTGCCAGTAGTATAGGTGGGGAGGATGAGCAGTTCTTC,CASSIGGEDEQFF
TRBV3-1/TRBV3-2,TRBJ2-3,.,.,TGTGCCAGCAGCCAAGACAGGGCTGATACGCAGTATTTT,CASSQDRADTQYF
TRBV5-4,TRBJ2-7,.,TRBD1,TGTGCCAGCAGCACGACAGGGGGATCCTACGAGCAGTACTTC,CASSTTGGSYEQYF
TRBV24-1,TRBJ2-5,few,.,TGTGCCACCAGTGATTTTAACGGGGGACAGGAGACCCAGTACTTC,CATSDFNGGQETQYF
TRBV7-2,TRBJ2-7,.,TRBD2,TGTGCCAGCAGCTACGAGCGGGGGGGAACCTACGAGCAGTACTTC,CASSYERGGTYEQYF
TRBV5-1,TRBJ2-1,.,TRBD2,TGCGCCAGCACCCGTGAACTAGCGGAAAACAATGAGCAGTTCTTC,CASTRELAENNEQFF
TRBV28,TRBJ1-3,.,.,TGTGCCAGCAGCTTACGGGGGTACAGAAACACCATATATTTT,CASSLRGYRNTIYF
TRBV6-2/TRBV6-3,TRBJ1-2,.,.,TGTGCCAGCAGTTATACGAGGCGAGGCTACACCTTC,CASSYTRRGYTF
TRBV11-2,TRBJ2-3,.,.,TGTGCCAGCAGCTTAGAGTCAGATACGCAGTATTTT,CASSLESDTQYF
TRBV4-3,TRBJ2-7,.,TRBD1,TGCGCCAGCAGCCAAGTAGAGGACAGGGTAGGGCAGTACTTC,CASSQVEDRVGQYF
TRBV28,TRBJ1-2,once,.,TGTGCCAGCCAGGCTAACTATGGCTACACCTTC,CASQANYGYTF
TRBV6-5,TRBJ1-1,.,.,TGTGCCAGCAGTTACGGCGTTGGGGAAGTGAACACTGAAGCTTTCTTT,CASSYGVGEVNTEAFF
TRBV3-1/TRBV3-2,TRBJ1-3,.,.,TGTGCCAGCAGCTGGCGCGCTGGAAACACCATATATTTT,CASSWRAGNTIYF
TRBV6-5,TRBJ1-6,.,.,TGTGCCAGCAATAGACAGGAAAATTCACCCCTCCACTTT,CASNRQENSPLHF
TRBV6-2/TRBV6-3,TRBJ1-2,.,.,TGTGCCAGCAGCAACGGGGGGACGCTAAGGGATGGCTACACCTTC,CASSNGGTLRDGYTF
TRBV6-5,TRBJ2-1,.,TRBD2,TGTGCCAGCTCCCAGGGCGGGGGGGCCAACAATGAGCAGTTCTTC,CASSQGGGANNEQFF
TRBV5-1,TRBJ2-7,.,TRBD1,TGCGCCAGCAGCTTGGCGGACAGGGGTGTATACGAGCAGTACTTC,CASSLADRGVYEQYF